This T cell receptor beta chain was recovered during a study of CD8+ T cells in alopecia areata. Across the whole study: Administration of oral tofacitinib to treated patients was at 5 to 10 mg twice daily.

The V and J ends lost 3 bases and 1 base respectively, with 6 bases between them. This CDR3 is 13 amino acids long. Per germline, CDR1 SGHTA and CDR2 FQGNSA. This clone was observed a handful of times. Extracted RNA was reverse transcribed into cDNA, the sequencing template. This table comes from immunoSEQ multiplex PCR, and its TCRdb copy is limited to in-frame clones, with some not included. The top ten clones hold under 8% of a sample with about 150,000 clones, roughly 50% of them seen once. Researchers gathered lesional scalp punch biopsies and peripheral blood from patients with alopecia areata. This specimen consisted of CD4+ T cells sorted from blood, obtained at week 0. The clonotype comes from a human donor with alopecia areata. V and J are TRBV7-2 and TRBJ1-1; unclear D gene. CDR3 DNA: TGTGCCAGCAGCTTTTCGCAGAACACTGAAGCTTTCTTT. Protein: CASSFSQNTEAFF.